The 21 T cell receptor beta chains given below trace back to one sample, sequenced in a study of cytomegalovirus exposure and HLA in healthy donors. PCR was performed using 60 Vbeta and 13 Jbeta primers. Profiled with immunoSEQ multiplex PCR; TCRdb holds only in-frame clones, not every one. The table records 20,000 to 25,000 clones, roughly 80% of them present only once. Sequenced sample: PBMCs. The source of these receptors is a man in his 60s in good health and CMV-seronegative.

This chain links TRBV9 with TRBJ1-1; possible D gene TRBD1, 5 bases. Trimming left V 3 bases short and J 0 bases short, with 9 bases between. Germline V gene data show CDR1 as SGDLS and CDR2 as YYNGEE. The CDR3 runs 14 residues. The CDR3 DNA reads as TGTGCCAGCAGCGGGGGACTGTTGAACACTGAAGCTTTCTTT. It yields the protein CASSGGLLNTEAFF.

The CDR3 region is CASSITGGRNIQYF. The CDR3 DNA reads as TGTGCCAGTAGTATAACAGGCGGGAGAAACATTCAGTACTTC. The chain is built from TRBV19 and TRBJ2-4, with 7 bases fitting TRBD2. The CDR3 contains 14 residues. Germline lookup yields CDR1 LNHDA and CDR2 SQIVND (reference sequence). With 2 bases clipped from V and 6 bases from J, the junction kept 4 bases outside the gene matches.

Of note for this clone: Compared with germline, one end of the junction differs, possibly owing to a read error. The chain couples TRBV19 to TRBJ2-2, with TRBD2 identical over 7 bases. The CDR3 is 16 residues long. Germline V lookup: CDR1 LNHDA, CDR2 SQIVND (reference sequence). The CDR3 loop is CACSIGSGGRTGELFF. Written as DNA, the CDR3 is TGTGCCTGTAGTATCGGGTCGGGAGGTCGCACCGGGGAGCTGTTTTTT.

This chain connects TRBV19 to TRBJ2-5; D perhaps matches TRBD1 (6 bases). CDR3 size: 12 residues. V shed 4 bases and J shed 3 bases, with 6 bases lying between them. CDR1 and CDR2 from the germline V gene are LNHDA and SQIVND (reference sequence). This CDR3 is CASSKGEETQYF. CDR3 in DNA: TGTGCCAGTAGTAAGGGGGAAGAGACCCAGTACTTC.

The chain employs TRBV2 and TRBJ1-2; 7 nucleotides agree with TRBD1. V was clipped by 7 bases and J by 3 bases; unmatched bases: 8. Germline CDR1 reads SNHLY; CDR2 reads FYNNEI. This CDR3 has 14 amino acids. The CDR3 DNA reads TGTGCCAGCAATAGGGACAGACAAGACTATGGCTACACCTTC. This gives the protein CASNRDRQDYGYTF.

The chain combines TRBV30 with TRBJ2-2; 12 bases line up with TRBD2. This CDR3 contains 17 residues. V gave up 3 bases and J gave up 2 bases; unmatched junction bases: 7. From germline, CDR1 is GTSNPN and CDR2 SVGIG (reference sequence). CDR3 in DNA: TGTGCCTGGAGACTAGCGGGGGGTGCCCTCAACACCGGGGAGCTGTTTTTT. Its protein product is CAWRLAGGALNTGELFF.

The rearrangement links TRBV6-5 to TRBJ2-1; tentative D call: TRBD1 (6 bases). The CDR3 consists of 15 residues. Germline V gene data show CDR1 as MNHEY and CDR2 as SVGAGI. V lost 0 bases and J 3 bases, leaving 9 bases between the germline ends. CDR3 in DNA: TGTGCCAGCAGTTACTCGGGACACGGCTACAATGAGCAGTTCTTC. It translates to CASSYSGHGYNEQFF.

The gene calls are TRBV7-2 and TRBJ2-7, with D uncertain. The germline V gene has CDR1 SGHTA and CDR2 FQGNSA. With 0 bases removed from V and 7 bases from J, the gap between germline ends came to 10 bases. The CDR3 extends over 13 amino acids. CDR3 bases: TGTGCCAGCAGCTTAGCTTCTGCGGCTGAGCAGTACTTC. Its translation: CASSLASAAEQYF.

The chain couples TRBV30 to TRBJ2-3; 9 nucleotides match TRBD2. Germline lookup yields CDR1 GTSNPN and CDR2 SVGIG (reference sequence). This CDR3 contains 14 residues. V was clipped by 3 bases and J by 1 base; unmatched bases: 2. The CDR3 is CAWRERGGTDTQYF. For the CDR3, the DNA is TGTGCCTGGAGAGAGCGGGGGGGCACAGATACGCAGTATTTT.

The V call is TRBV18, the J call TRBJ2-1, with D tentatively TRBD1 (5 bases). Germline CDR1 and CDR2: KGHSH and LQKENI. V was trimmed by 2 bases and J by 5 bases, leaving 13 bases between them. This CDR3 is 15 amino acids long. The CDR3 protein is CASSPMAGRHNEQFF. CDR3 sequence (DNA): TGTGCCAGCTCACCAATGGCAGGGCGGCACAATGAGCAGTTCTTC.

The V call is TRBV11-2, the J call TRBJ1-2; TRBD1 agrees at 7 bases. Germline V lookup: CDR1 SGHAT, CDR2 FQNNGV. With V trimmed by 5 bases and J by 1 base, 7 bases remained unmatched. This CDR3 spans 15 amino acids. Here the CDR3 DNA reads TGTGCCAGCAGCCCCGGGACAGTCCGTAACTATGGCTACACCTTC. This sequence encodes CASSPGTVRNYGYTF. Supplemented by reference TRBV11-2 and TRBJ1-2, the full variable domain reads EAGVAQSPRYKIIEKRQSVAFWCNPISGHATLYWYQQILGQGPKLLIQFQNNGVVDDSQLPKDRFSAERLKGVDSTLKIQPAKLEDSAVYLCASSPGTVRNYGYTFGSGTRLTVV.

This clone was detected once. A read error may produce the germline difference seen at one junction end. This sequence joins TRBV6-6 and TRBJ1-2; tentatively, D is TRBD1 (5 bases). The CDR3 loop spans 14 amino acids. The germline V gene has CDR1 MNHNY and CDR2 SVGAGI (reference sequence). CDR3 in DNA: TGTGCCAGCAGTTACAAGGGGCCTGGCTATGGCTACCCCTTC. Translating it yields CASSYKGPGYGYPF.

The chain employs TRBV6-1 and TRBJ1-5; D ambiguous. Per the germline V gene, CDR1 is MNHNS and CDR2 is SASEGT. This CDR3 spans 16 amino acids. Trimming removed 1 base at V and 6 bases at J, with 16 bases between. The CDR3 coding sequence is TGTGCCAGCAGTGAAGGAAGTTGGAGGAACGGTCAGCCCCAGCATTTT. This gives the protein CASSEGSWRNGQPQHF.

The chain uses TRBV5-3 and TRBJ2-5; TRBD2 agrees at 7 bases. TRBV5-3 is an open reading frame whose function is uncertain. CDR3 length equals 15 residues. The V segment lost 0 bases and the J segment 2 bases; nucleotides outside the gene matches: 4. CDR3 residues: CARSLGAGQQETQYF. CDR3 DNA sequence: TGTGCCAGAAGCTTGGGAGCGGGGCAACAAGAGACCCAGTACTTC.

The chain carries TRBV7-3 and TRBJ2-2; tentative D call: TRBD1 (5 bases). The CDR3 is 14 residues long. Trimming shortened V by 5 bases and J by 3 bases, and 10 bases separated the two germline ends. Germline CDR1 reads SGHTA; CDR2 reads FQGTGA. The CDR3 nucleotides read TGTGCCAGCAGCCCTCAGGGTTACACCGGGGAGCTGTTTTTT. It encodes CASSPQGYTGELFF.

This sequence joins TRBV5-1 and TRBJ2-3; TRBD2 aligns across 10 bases. This CDR3 comprises 16 residues. V trimming: 0 bases; J trimming: 5 bases; junction bases outside the gene matches: 6. Per germline, CDR1 SGHRS and CDR2 YFSETQ. The CDR3 DNA reads as TGCGCCAGCAGCTTGGCCAGCGGGAGGGCCGTAGATACGCAGTATTTT. It encodes CASSLASGRAVDTQYF. Variable domain in full (rest from reference TRBV5-1 and TRBJ2-3): KAGVTQTPRYLIKTRGQQVTLSCSPISGHRSVSWYQQTPGQGLQFLFEYFSETQRNKGNFPGRFSGRQFSNSRSEMNVSTLELGDSALYLCASSLASGRAVDTQYFGPGTRLTVL.

The rearrangement joins TRBV7-3 to TRBJ2-2, with D maybe TRBD1 (6 bases). In germline, CDR1 is SGHTA, CDR2 FQGTGA. This CDR3 has 15 amino acids. Trimming cost V 5 bases and J 0 bases, with 10 bases left between them. The CDR3 sequence: CASSPGQSNTGELFF. CDR3 nucleotide sequence: TGTGCCAGCAGCCCCGGACAGTCGAACACCGGGGAGCTGTTTTTT.

This clone was detected once. The V call is TRBV18, the J call TRBJ2-7; tentative D call: TRBD1 (6 bases). Germline loops: CDR1 KGHSH, CDR2 LQKENI. V was cut by 1 base and J by 2 bases, with 9 bases left in between. The CDR3 covers 14 residues. CDR3 loop: CASSPQEGAYEQYF. The CDR3 region has the DNA TGTGCCAGCTCACCACAAGAGGGGGCCTACGAGCAGTACTTC.

The CDR3 sequence is CAWSTGTLTETQYF. In nucleotides, the CDR3 is TGTGCCTGGAGTACTGGGACTTTGACAGAGACCCAGTACTTC. This chain connects TRBV30 to TRBJ2-5; D may be TRBD2 (6 bases). The CDR3 is made up of 14 amino acids. CDR1 is GTSNPN and CDR2 is SVGIG in the germline V gene (reference sequence). Trimming shortened V by 2 bases and J by 4 bases, and 14 bases separated the two germline ends.

The V call is TRBV6-1, the J call TRBJ1-1; D is undetermined. V lost 6 bases to trimming and J lost 4 bases, with 9 bases between them. The V gene's germline CDR1 is MNHNS and CDR2 SASEGT. The CDR3 consists of 12 residues. The CDR3 loop reads CASSVGSTEAFF. Written as DNA, the CDR3 is TGTGCCAGCAGCGTAGGGAGCACTGAAGCTTTCTTT.

With respect to this clone: Since the CDR3 does not end with the conserved phenylalanine or tryptophan, this likely comes from a read error. V and J are TRBV6-1 and TRBJ1-3; D perhaps matches TRBD1 (5 bases). Trimming took 1 base from V and 0 from J, leaving 7 bases between them. Germline-derived CDR1 and CDR2 are MNHNS and SASEGT. The CDR3 is 15 residues long. CDR3 bases: TGTGCCAGCAGTGAAGGGGGCGCCTCTGGAAACACCATATATTCT. Encoded protein: CASSEGGASGNTIYS.